Described below is a single TCR beta chain sequence and its context. Its target is unknown. Germline loops: CDR1 LNHDA, CDR2 SQIVND (reference sequence). Germline trimming cut 9 bases from V and 6 bases from J; bases unmatched to any gene: 5. The length of the CDR3 is 12 residues. The record originates from a study of T cell responses to AZD1222 COVID-19 vaccine. Study-level findings and limits: Most donors were white British and more were female, and clonal diversity was possibly underestimated. As reported, nearly half of all spike-specific TCRs target variant regions that are unmutated.

Assay used: immunoSEQ multiplex PCR; TCRdb lists only in-frame clones, some missing. The table includes some 140,000 clones, about 91% detected once. The receptor's source is an adult in good health. The sample in question was peripheral blood, obtained on day 0 of AZD1222 vaccination. The gene calls are TRBV19 and TRBJ1-2, with TRBD1 identical over 9 bases. The CDR3 DNA sequence: TGTGCCAGCTTACAGGGGGCCGATGGCTACACCTTC. Its translation: CASLQGADGYTF.